The 4 T cell receptor beta chains listed next were all sequenced from one sample in a study of identical twins. MiXCR was run by TCRdb on the 5' RACE reads, yielding one entry per CDR3 protein. The repertoire holds 1.5 million to 2 million distinct CDR3 sequences, under 35% seen once, with about 0.3% in the top ten. What was sequenced was cord blood. These receptors all come from a newborn girl in good health.

This clonotype has just a few counts. The V call is TRBV20-1, the J call TRBJ1-1; 7 positions agree with TRBD1. The trim removed 3 bases at V and 0 bases at J, leaving 7 bases unmatched. Germline assignment: CDR1 DFQATT and CDR2 SNEGSKA (reference sequence). This CDR3 has 15 amino acids. CDR3 nucleotides: TGCAGTGCTAGTAAAGGGGGCATCATGAACACTGAAGCTTTCTTT. Residues: CSASKGGIMNTEAFF.

The CDR3 sequence: CASSMGAGGRNEQFF. CDR3 coding DNA: TGTGCCAGCAGCATGGGGGCGGGAGGACGCAATGAGCAGTTCTTC. V gene TRBV7-8 combines with J gene TRBJ2-1, with 8 bases that match TRBD2. CDR1 SGHVS and CDR2 FQNEAQ come from the germline V gene. This CDR3 is built from 15 residues. Unmatched junction bases numbered 9, after V lost 5 bases and J lost 6 bases.

In its sample, this clonotype was seen a few times. This rearrangement joins TRBV11-2 to TRBJ2-1, with D tentatively TRBD1 (6 bases). The CDR3 is 14 amino acids. Germline V lookup: CDR1 SGHAT, CDR2 FQNNGV. Trimming removed 3 bases from V and 5 bases from J, with 11 bases in between. The CDR3 coding sequence is TGTGCCAGCAGCTTGGGGACACCTAACAATGAGCAGTTCTTC. It specifies CASSLGTPNNEQFF.

The chain is built from TRBV29-1 and TRBJ2-1; D perhaps matches TRBD1 (5 bases). Germline-derived CDR1 and CDR2 are SQVTM and ANQGSEA. The CDR3 length is 13 residues. Trimming left V 3 bases short and J 4 bases short, with 10 bases between. CDR3 loop: CSVDVTAYNEQFF. DNA for the CDR3: TGCAGCGTTGACGTGACAGCTTACAATGAGCAGTTCTTC.